The 22 T cell receptor beta chains below were found in one sample sequenced in a study of T cell repertoires in cytomegalovirus infection. MiXCR, applied by TCRdb to the reads, yields one record per CDR3 protein. The table records around 450,000 distinct CDR3 sequences, approximately 31% of them present only once. Sequenced material: PBMCs. The receptors were gathered from a human donor in good health (CMV status not recorded). Some clones in this sample may be carry-over from other donors' samples.

V usage is TRBV12-3 or TRBV12-4 and J usage is TRBJ1-2; D gene ambiguous. The CDR3 contains 14 residues. The V gene lost 7 bases and the J gene lost 4 bases, with 16 bases spanning the gap. This CDR3 is CASTRMDGPYGYTF. The CDR3 DNA is TGTGCCAGCACCAGAATGGACGGCCCCTATGGCTACACCTTC.

This clonotype was seen at least ten times. This sequence joins TRBV6-1 and TRBJ2-3, with 8 bases matching TRBD2. V gave up 3 bases and J gave up 4 bases; unmatched junction bases: 6. The V gene's germline CDR1 is MNHNS and CDR2 SASEGT. There are 15 residues in the CDR3. CDR3: CASSDGGDRSDTQYF. In DNA, the CDR3 is TGTGCCAGCAGTGACGGGGGGGATCGGTCAGATACGCAGTATTTT.

The chain has TRBV19 and TRBJ2-5; TRBD1 agrees at 7 bases. Germline CDR1 is LNHDA and CDR2 is SQIVND (reference sequence). The CDR3 is 15 amino acids. After removal of 4 bases from V and 3 bases from J, the junction contained 8 bases not matched to a gene. This chain's CDR3 is CASSKLGTVKETQYF. The CDR3 nucleotides are TGTGCCAGTAGTAAGCTCGGGACAGTGAAAGAGACCCAGTACTTC.

There are a few counts of this clonotype. This chain joins TRBV12-3 or TRBV12-4 and TRBJ2-4; 8 bases are a match to TRBD1. This CDR3 is built from 14 residues. The V segment lost 7 bases and the J segment 7 bases; nucleotides outside the gene matches: 9. The CDR3 nucleotides read TGTGCCAGCATAACGGACAGGGCCCGCAACATTCAGTACTTC. Amino acid sequence: CASITDRARNIQYF.

This clonotype turned up a few times. V and J are TRBV20-1 and TRBJ2-1, with TRBD1 matching 8 bases. The V gene's germline CDR1 is DFQATT and CDR2 SNEGSKA (reference sequence). The V segment lost 3 bases and the J segment 7 bases; nucleotides outside the gene matches: 5. The CDR3 has 13 amino acids. CDR3 in DNA: TGCAGTGCTAGCGGACAGGGTAAGAATGAGCAGTTCTTC. Translating it yields CSASGQGKNEQFF.

This clonotype has at least ten counts. The rearrangement links TRBV7-2 to TRBJ1-1; D remains ambiguous. This CDR3 is built from 13 residues. The germline V gene has CDR1 SGHTA and CDR2 FQGNSA. The ends were cut back, 5 bases at V and 7 bases at J, with 14 bases in the middle. Here the CDR3 DNA reads TGTGCCAGCAGCCAGACACCCACGGGTGAAGCTTTCTTT. Translated, it gives CASSQTPTGEAFF.

This chain uses TRBV5-1 with TRBJ2-2; TRBD1 is a possible D gene (6 bases). Between the trimmed V and J ends, which lost 6 bases and 0 bases, there was a span of 18 bases. Germline-derived CDR1 and CDR2 are SGHRS and YFSETQ. The CDR3 extends over 17 amino acids. This chain's CDR3 is CASTGRGPFANTGELFF. In DNA, the CDR3 is TGCGCCAGCACGGGCAGGGGTCCTTTCGCGAACACCGGGGAGCTGTTTTTT.

Notes on this clonotype: The junction differs from germline at one of its ends, possibly a read error. This chain uses TRBV7-8 with TRBJ2-5; 9 bases match TRBD2. This CDR3 has 17 residues. Germline assignment: CDR1 SGHVS and CDR2 FQNEAQ. The CDR3 DNA reads TGTGCAAGCAGGAGTGATCGTAGCGGGGGATACCAAGAGACCCAGTACTTC. Translated: CASRSDRSGGYQETQYF.

At least ten counts were recorded for this clonotype. The rearrangement uses TRBV7-2 and TRBJ2-7; TRBD2 matches at 8 bases. This CDR3 spans 16 amino acids. V lost 4 bases to trimming and J lost 1 base; unmatched junction nucleotides: 9. Germline CDR1 reads SGHTA; CDR2 reads FQGNSA. Here the CDR3 DNA reads TGTGCCAGCAGCTCTACGCGGGGGGCTCCTTCCTACGAGCAGTACTTC. This gives the protein CASSSTRGAPSYEQYF.

This clonotype was seen a handful of times. The gene calls are TRBV25-1 and TRBJ1-1, with D possibly being TRBD1 (6 bases). CDR1 is MGHDK and CDR2 is SYGVNS in the germline V gene. The CDR3 sequence is 15 residues long. The V end lost 5 bases, the J end lost 6 bases, and 19 bases lay between the germline ends. CDR3 DNA: TGTGCCAGCAGTCCAATACAGGGCCAAACCTCTGAAGCTTTCTTT. It translates to CASSPIQGQTSEAFF.

The genes are TRBV7-6 and TRBJ2-7, with a possible D match to TRBD1 (6 bases). V lost 5 bases and J 3 bases, leaving 17 bases between the germline ends. CDR1 and CDR2 (germline): SGHVS, FNYEAQ. The CDR3 consists of 15 residues. The CDR3 bases are TGTGCCAGCAGCCTACGATCGGGACAAAGCTACGAGCAGTACTTC. It codes for CASSLRSGQSYEQYF.

This clonotype showed up just a few times. V and J are TRBV25-1 and TRBJ1-3; no clear D gene. The germline V gene encodes CDR1 MGHDK and CDR2 SYGVNS. The CDR3 covers 14 residues. The germline V and J ends were trimmed by 8 bases and 0 bases, with 11 bases remaining between them. DNA for the CDR3: TGTGCCAGCGCCCGGGCCGGCTCTGGAAACACCATATATTTT. It translates to CASARAGSGNTIYF.

This sequence joins TRBV28 and TRBJ1-5; tentatively, D is TRBD1 (6 bases). Germline CDR1 is MDHEN and CDR2 is SYDVKM. The V end was cut by 8 bases, the J end by 2 bases, with 19 bases between. The CDR3 length is 16 residues. The CDR3 bases are TGTGCCAGCCGCTCCACCCGGGACATGGGCAATCAGCCCCAGCATTTT. Translation gives CASRSTRDMGNQPQHF.

The CDR3: CASSYSSDTQYF. The CDR3 nucleotides read TGTGCCAGCAGTTACTCTTCGGATACGCAGTATTTT. The chain joins TRBV6-2 or TRBV6-3 to TRBJ2-3; D is unclear. V was clipped by 0 bases and J by 6 bases, with 4 bases between them. Germline CDR1 MNHEY, CDR2 SVGEGT. This CDR3 is built from 12 residues.

There are a few counts of this clonotype. This chain joins TRBV12-3 or TRBV12-4 and TRBJ2-5; 10 bases match TRBD2. The CDR3 is 14 amino acids. The V and J ends lost 8 bases and 3 bases, in that order; junction bases with no gene match: 6. The CDR3: CASAQAGGKETQYF. CDR3 nucleotides: TGTGCCAGCGCGCAAGCGGGGGGGAAAGAGACCCAGTACTTC.

The chain has TRBV6-4 and TRBJ2-1; a possible D gene is TRBD2 (6 bases). The CDR3 contains 16 residues. The germline CDR1 and CDR2 sequences are MRHNA and SNTAGT. Trimming left V 2 bases short and J 4 bases short, with 15 bases between. CDR3 DNA: TGTGCCAGCAGTGACGAGGCGGGGATGCCTTACAATGAGCAGTTCTTC. Its protein product is CASSDEAGMPYNEQFF.

This chain uses TRBV6-5 with TRBJ1-5; unclear D gene. This CDR3 is built from 15 residues. CDR1 is MNHEY and CDR2 is SVGAGI in the germline V gene. Trimming left V 0 bases short and J 7 bases short, with 13 bases between. CDR3 in DNA: TGTGCCAGCAGTTACTCGGCCAGGACGCGGCAGCCCCAGCATTTT. Its protein is CASSYSARTRQPQHF.

This clonotype was detected a few times. The rearrangement links TRBV5-5 to TRBJ1-5; D is ambiguous. Germline CDR1 SGHKS, CDR2 YYEKEE (reference sequence). CDR3 size: 15 residues. Trimming shortened V by 0 bases and J by 7 bases, and 14 bases separated the two germline ends. As DNA, the CDR3 is TGTGCCAGCAGCTTGGAGGGCAGCCTTGGGCAGCCCCAGCATTTT. Protein sequence: CASSLEGSLGQPQHF.

This chain connects TRBV29-1 to TRBJ1-2; D is unclear. Trimming pared 3 bases from V and 13 bases from J, leaving 18 bases between. CDR1 and CDR2 (germline): SQVTM, ANQGSEA. CDR3 length: 12 amino acids. Here the CDR3 reads CSVEDIDGSCTF. CDR3 nucleotide sequence: TGCAGCGTTGAGGATATAGACGGCTCTTGCACCTTC.

As DNA, the CDR3 is TGTGCCAGCAGCTCGGGACAGTCCGAGACCCAGTACTTC. Amino acids: CASSSGQSETQYF. V gene TRBV7-4 combines with J gene TRBJ2-5; the match to TRBD1 covers 7 bases. J lost 5 bases, V lost 4 bases, and 4 bases had no gene match. The V gene's germline CDR1 is SGHVT and CDR2 SQSDAQ. The CDR3 totals 13 residues.

The chain has TRBV14 and TRBJ1-4; a weak D match, TRBD1 (5 bases). CDR1 is SGHDN, CDR2 FVKESK, per germline. The V and J ends lost 2 bases and 4 bases respectively, with 14 bases between them. The CDR3 totals 16 residues. In DNA, the CDR3 is TGTGCCAGCAGCCAAAAGCCGGGACCGATTAATGAAAAACTGTTTTTT. Protein: CASSQKPGPINEKLFF.

The V and J genes are TRBV29-1 and TRBJ2-1, with TRBD1 as a possible D gene (6 bases). V was pared by 3 bases and J by 0 bases, with 9 bases between. This CDR3 contains 14 residues. Per germline, CDR1 SQVTM and CDR2 ANQGSEA. The chain's CDR3 is CSVDQGYSYNEQFF. The CDR3 DNA reads TGCAGCGTTGATCAGGGGTACTCCTACAATGAGCAGTTCTTC.